This T cell receptor (beta chain) appears in the sequencing data of a study of T cell repertoires in cytomegalovirus infection. MiXCR was run by TCRdb on the reads, yielding one entry per CDR3 protein. The sample yields around 360,000 distinct CDR3 sequences, around a third seen once. This clonotype came up many times. What it recognizes is unknown. J was trimmed by 1 base and V by 0 bases; bases with no gene match: 4. CDR3 length: 16 amino acids. CDR1 and CDR2 from the germline V gene are LGHNA and YSLEER. This specimen consisted of cultured PBMCs, obtained from culture after CMV antigen stimulation. This chain connects TRBV4-3 to TRBJ2-5; the match to TRBD2 covers 8 bases. The source of this sequence is a human donor in good health (CMV status not recorded). Some clones in this sample may be carry-over from other donors' samples. CDR3 region: CASSQDLLAGQETQYF. CDR3 DNA sequence: TGCGCCAGCAGCCAAGATCTCCTAGCGGGCCAAGAGACCCAGTACTTC.